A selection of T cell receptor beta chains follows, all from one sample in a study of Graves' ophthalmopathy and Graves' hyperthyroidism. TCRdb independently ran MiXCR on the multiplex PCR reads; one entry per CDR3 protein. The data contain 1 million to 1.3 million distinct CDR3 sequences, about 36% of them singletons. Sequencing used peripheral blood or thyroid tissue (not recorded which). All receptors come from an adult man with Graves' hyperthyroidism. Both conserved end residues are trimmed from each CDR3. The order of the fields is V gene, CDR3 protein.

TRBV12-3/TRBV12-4	ASKRAGTQY
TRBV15	ATSRELRAGGGETQY
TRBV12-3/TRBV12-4	ASKPRDRVNTEAF
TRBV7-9	ASSQEAKSSYEQY
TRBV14	ASSQGRTATQETQY
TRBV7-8	ASGSDRAKETQY
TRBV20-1	SATQQFYGYT
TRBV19	ASQITGTGVMNTEAF
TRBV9	ASSPPRKYEQY
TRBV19	ASSITGLAGRTGELF
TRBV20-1	SASIYEQY
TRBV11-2	ASSLRLAIYEQY
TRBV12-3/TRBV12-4	ASSLVRGDYGYT
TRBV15	ATSRDN
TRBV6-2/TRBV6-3	ASSYPTSGREETQY
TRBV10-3	ASSYGGQAGQEETQY
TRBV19	ASREAASNYGYT
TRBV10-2	ASSEPGTGTHEQY
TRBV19	ASSSKTGQGRRNQPQH
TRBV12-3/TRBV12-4	ASSALPNYGYT
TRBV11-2	ASSLDTGVDYGYT
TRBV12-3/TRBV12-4	ASSYVGGAYEQY
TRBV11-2	ASSQWDRDGYT
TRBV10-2	ASSESRAGMNTEAF
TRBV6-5	ASSTDSTMYGYT
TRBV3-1	ASSQDGGARETQY
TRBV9	ASSDPRHGEWHEQY
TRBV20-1	SARECVSRHTGELF
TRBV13	ASSWKGQGYYGYT
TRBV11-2	ASIEYRRGGYEQY
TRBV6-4	ASSPRGGGEETQY
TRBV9	ASSKRDEKLF
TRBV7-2	ASSSAGVLQETQY
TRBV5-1	ASSHPTGDYEQY
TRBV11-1	ASSQHRGMNEKLF
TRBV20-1	SARAAIADRSSYEQY
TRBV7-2	ASSLALLAGDFYEQY
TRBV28	ASSPQGGSGETQY
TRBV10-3	ATSPGDSGGKVGNQPQH
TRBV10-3	AISFFGTSGTYEQY
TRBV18	ATRTNQNHEQY
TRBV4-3	ASSPLSTGTGGVDEKLF
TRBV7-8	ASSLASDLGPGNQPQH
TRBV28	ASSLGQGIYTEAF
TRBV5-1	ASSLDTGGNQPQH
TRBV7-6	ASSLTSGTGETQY